The text below deals with one TCR beta chain. What it recognizes is unknown. This specimen comes from a study of cytomegalovirus exposure and HLA in healthy donors. The CDR3 is 15 amino acids. Germline lookup yields CDR1 MGHDK and CDR2 SYGVNS. V lost 0 bases, J lost 4 bases, and 12 bases lay in between. PCR amplification relied on 60 Vbeta primers (plus 13 Jbeta primers). Original processing methods: Approximately 11 million of tens of millions of unique TCR beta chains were shared, per a later count. Assay: immunoSEQ multiplex PCR; the TCRdb copy retains only in-frame clones and omits some. That table furnishes V, J and clone size, whereas the DNA furnished D and trimming. The data show 100,000 to 150,000 clones, over 70% seen once. The study, taken as a whole, reports: About 150 TCR beta chains were listed as cytomegalovirus-associated.

The receptor's source is a woman in her fifties or sixties in good health and CMV-seropositive. The chain recombines TRBV25-1 with TRBJ1-2; D unclear. Sequenced sample: PBMCs. CDR3 protein: CASSEYEGRIYGYTF. The CDR3 DNA follows: TGTGCCAGCAGTGAATATGAGGGCAGGATCTATGGCTACACCTTC.